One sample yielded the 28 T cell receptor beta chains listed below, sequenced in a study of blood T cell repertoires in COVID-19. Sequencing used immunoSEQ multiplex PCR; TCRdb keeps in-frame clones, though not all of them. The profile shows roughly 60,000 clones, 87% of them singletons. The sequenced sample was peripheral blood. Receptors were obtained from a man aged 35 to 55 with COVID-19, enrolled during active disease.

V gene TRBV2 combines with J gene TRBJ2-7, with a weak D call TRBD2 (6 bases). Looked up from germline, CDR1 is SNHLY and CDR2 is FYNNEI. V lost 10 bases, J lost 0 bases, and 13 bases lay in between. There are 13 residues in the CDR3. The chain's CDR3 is CATFGGLSYEQYF. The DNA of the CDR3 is TGTGCCACCTTCGGGGGTCTCTCCTACGAGCAGTACTTC.

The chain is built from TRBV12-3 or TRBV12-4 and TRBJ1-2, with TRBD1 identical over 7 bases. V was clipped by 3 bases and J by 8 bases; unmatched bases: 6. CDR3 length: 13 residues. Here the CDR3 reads CASSLGTAKGYTF. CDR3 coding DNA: TGTGCCAGCAGTTTGGGGACAGCGAAGGGCTACACCTTC.

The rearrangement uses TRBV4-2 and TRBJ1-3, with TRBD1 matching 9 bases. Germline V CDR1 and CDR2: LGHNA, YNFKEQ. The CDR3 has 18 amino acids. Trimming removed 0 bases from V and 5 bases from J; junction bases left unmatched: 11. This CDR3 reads CASSQDPLRGQGRNTIYF. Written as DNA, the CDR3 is TGTGCCAGCAGCCAAGATCCCCTTCGAGGACAGGGGCGAAACACCATATATTTT.

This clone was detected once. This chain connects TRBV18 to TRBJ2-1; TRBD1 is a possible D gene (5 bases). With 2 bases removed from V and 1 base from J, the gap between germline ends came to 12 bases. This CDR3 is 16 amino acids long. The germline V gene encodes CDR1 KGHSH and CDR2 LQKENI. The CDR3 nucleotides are TGTGCCAGCTCACCAGCAGGGTCAAGATCCTACAATGAGCAGTTCTTC. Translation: CASSPAGSRSYNEQFF.

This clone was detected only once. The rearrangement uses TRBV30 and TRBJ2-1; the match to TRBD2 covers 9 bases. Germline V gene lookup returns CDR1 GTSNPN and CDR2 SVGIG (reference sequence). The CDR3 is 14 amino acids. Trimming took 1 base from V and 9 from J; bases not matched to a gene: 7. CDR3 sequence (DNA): TGTGCCTGGAGTGATTTAGCGGGGGTCGGTGAGCAGTTCTTC. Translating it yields CAWSDLAGVGEQFF.

CDR3: CASSGFQETQYF. CDR3 sequence (DNA): TGCGCCAGCTCGGGGTTCCAAGAGACCCAGTACTTC. The chain employs TRBV10-2 and TRBJ2-5; D possibly corresponds to TRBD2 (5 bases). Germline loops: CDR1 WSHSY, CDR2 SAAADI. CDR3 length equals 12 residues. V gave up 8 bases and J gave up 1 base, with 8 bases separating them.

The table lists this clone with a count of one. The CDR3 DNA follows: TGTGCCAGCAGCTCGCCGGGGACAGCGTATGAAAAACTGTTTTTT. Translating gives CASSSPGTAYEKLFF. The chain has TRBV7-9 and TRBJ1-4; 7 bases map to TRBD1. The CDR3 runs to 15 residues. Germline V gene data show CDR1 as SEHNR and CDR2 as FQNEAQ (reference sequence). The V and J ends lost 4 bases and 6 bases, in that order; junction bases with no gene match: 8.

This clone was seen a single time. DNA of the CDR3: TGTGCCATCAGTGACCAGACTATGAACACTGAAGCTTTCTTT. It translates to CAISDQTMNTEAFF. V gene TRBV10-3 combines with J gene TRBJ1-1, with D unresolved. CDR1 ENHRY and CDR2 SYGVKD come from the germline V gene. The V and J ends lost 3 bases and 0 bases respectively, with 8 bases between them. This CDR3 spans 14 amino acids.

The CDR3 region has the DNA TGTGCCAGCAGTTCGCTACACGGGTGGGGAAACACCATATATTTT. It codes for CASSSLHGWGNTIYF. V is TRBV28 and J is TRBJ1-3, with D unclear. The V end was cut by 4 bases, the J end by 4 bases, with 14 bases between. The CDR3 runs to 15 residues. Per the germline V gene, CDR1 is MDHEN and CDR2 is SYDVKM.

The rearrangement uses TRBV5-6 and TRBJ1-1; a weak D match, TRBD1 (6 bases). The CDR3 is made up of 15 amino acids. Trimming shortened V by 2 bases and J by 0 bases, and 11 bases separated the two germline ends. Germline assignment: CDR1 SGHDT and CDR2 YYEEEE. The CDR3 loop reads CASSLRGIMNTEAFF. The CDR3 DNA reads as TGTGCCAGCAGCTTAAGGGGGATCATGAACACTGAAGCTTTCTTT.

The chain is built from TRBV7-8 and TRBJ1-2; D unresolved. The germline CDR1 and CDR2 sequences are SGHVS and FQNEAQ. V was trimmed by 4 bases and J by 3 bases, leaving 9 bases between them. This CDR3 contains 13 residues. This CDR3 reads CASSSRTDYGYTF. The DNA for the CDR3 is TGTGCCAGCAGCTCGCGGACTGACTATGGCTACACCTTC.

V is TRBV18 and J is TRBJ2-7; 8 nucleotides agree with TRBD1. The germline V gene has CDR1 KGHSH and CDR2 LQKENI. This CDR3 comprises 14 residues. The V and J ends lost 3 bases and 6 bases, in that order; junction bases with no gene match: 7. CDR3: CASSPSTGVGEQYF. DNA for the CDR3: TGTGCCAGCTCACCGTCGACAGGGGTTGGCGAGCAGTACTTC.

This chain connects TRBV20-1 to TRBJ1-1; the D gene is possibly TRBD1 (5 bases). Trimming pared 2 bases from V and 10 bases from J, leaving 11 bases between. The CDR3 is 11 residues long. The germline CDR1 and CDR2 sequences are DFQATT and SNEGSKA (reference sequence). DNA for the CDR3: TGCAGTGCTAGACGAGTGCAGGGAGCTTTCTTT. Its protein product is CSARRVQGAFF.

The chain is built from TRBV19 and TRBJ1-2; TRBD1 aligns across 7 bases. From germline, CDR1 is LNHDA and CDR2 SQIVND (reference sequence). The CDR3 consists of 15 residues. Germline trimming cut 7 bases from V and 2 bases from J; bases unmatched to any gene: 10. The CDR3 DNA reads TGTGCCAGTACCCCCCCGCAACAGGGGAACTATGGCTACACCTTC. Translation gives CASTPPQQGNYGYTF.

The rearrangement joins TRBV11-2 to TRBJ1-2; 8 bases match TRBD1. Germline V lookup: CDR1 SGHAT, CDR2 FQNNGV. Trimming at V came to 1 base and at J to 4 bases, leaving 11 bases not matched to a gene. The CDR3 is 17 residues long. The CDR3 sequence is CASSLGRIQGASYGYTF. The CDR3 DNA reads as TGTGCCAGCAGCTTAGGGAGAATTCAGGGGGCGTCCTATGGCTACACCTTC.

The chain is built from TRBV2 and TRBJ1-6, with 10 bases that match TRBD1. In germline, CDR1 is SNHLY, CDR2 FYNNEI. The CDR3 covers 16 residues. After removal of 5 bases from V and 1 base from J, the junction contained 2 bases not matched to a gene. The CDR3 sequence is CASSLDRGSYNSPLHF. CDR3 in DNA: TGTGCCAGCAGTCTGGACAGGGGGTCCTATAATTCACCCCTCCACTTT.

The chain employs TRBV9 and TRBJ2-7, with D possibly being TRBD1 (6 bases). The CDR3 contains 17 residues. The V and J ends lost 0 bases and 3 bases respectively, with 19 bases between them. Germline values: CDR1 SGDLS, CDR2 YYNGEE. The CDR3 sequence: CASSVGNRVDPSYEQYF. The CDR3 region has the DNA TGTGCCAGCAGCGTAGGGAACAGGGTGGATCCTAGCTACGAGCAGTACTTC.

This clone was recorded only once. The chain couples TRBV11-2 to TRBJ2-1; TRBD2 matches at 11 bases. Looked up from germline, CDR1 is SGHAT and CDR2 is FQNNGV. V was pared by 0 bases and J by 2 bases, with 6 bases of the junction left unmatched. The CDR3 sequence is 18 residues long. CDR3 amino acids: CASSLEGLAAPPYNEQFF. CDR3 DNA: TGTGCCAGCAGCTTAGAGGGACTAGCGGCTCCCCCCTACAATGAGCAGTTCTTC.

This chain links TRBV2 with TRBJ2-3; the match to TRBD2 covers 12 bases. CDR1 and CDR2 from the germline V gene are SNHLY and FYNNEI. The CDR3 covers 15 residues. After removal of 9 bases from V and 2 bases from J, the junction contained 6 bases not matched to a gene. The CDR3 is CASKLAGGPTDTQYF. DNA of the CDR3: TGTGCCAGTAAGCTAGCGGGAGGGCCCACAGATACGCAGTATTTT.

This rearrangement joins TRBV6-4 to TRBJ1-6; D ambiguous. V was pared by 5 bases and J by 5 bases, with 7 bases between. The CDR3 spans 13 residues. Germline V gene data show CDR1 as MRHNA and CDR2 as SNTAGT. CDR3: CASSPFHNSPLHF. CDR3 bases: TGTGCCAGCAGTCCCTTCCATAATTCACCCCTCCACTTT.

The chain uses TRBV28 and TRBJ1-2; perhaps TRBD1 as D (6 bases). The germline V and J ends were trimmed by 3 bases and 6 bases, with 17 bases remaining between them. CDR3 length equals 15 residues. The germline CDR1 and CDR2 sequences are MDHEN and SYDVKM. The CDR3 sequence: CASSFGRGSGHGYTF. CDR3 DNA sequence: TGTGCCAGCAGTTTCGGCAGGGGCAGCGGACATGGCTACACCTTC.

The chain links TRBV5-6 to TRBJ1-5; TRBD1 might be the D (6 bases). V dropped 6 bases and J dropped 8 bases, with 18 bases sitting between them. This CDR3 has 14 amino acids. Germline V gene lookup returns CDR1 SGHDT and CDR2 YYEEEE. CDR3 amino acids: CASNIQGEYEPQHF. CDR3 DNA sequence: TGTGCCAGCAACATACAGGGAGAGTACGAGCCCCAGCATTTT. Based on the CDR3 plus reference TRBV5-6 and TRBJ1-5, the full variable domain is DAGVTQSPTHLIKTRGQQVTLRCSPKSGHDTVSWYQQALGQGPQFIFQYYEEEERQRGNFPDRFSGHQFPNYSSELNVNALLLGDSALYLCASNIQGEYEPQHFGDGTRLSIL.

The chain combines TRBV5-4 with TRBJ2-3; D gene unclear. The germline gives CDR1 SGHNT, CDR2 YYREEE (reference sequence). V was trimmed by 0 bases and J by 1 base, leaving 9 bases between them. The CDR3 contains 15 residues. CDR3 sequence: CASSLGWSGTDTQYF. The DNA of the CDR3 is TGTGCCAGCAGCTTGGGGTGGAGTGGCACAGATACGCAGTATTTT.

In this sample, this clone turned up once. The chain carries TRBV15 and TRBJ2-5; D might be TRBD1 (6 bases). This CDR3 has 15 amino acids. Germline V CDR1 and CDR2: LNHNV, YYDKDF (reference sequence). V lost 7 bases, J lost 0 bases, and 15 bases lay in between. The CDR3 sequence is CATTTGRDDQETQYF. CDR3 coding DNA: TGTGCCACCACCACAGGGAGAGACGACCAAGAGACCCAGTACTTC.

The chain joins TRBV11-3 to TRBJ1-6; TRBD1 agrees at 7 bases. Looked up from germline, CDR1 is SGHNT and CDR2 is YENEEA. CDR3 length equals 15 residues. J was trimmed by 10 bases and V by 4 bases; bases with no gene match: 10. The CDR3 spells CASSYETGSLSPLHF. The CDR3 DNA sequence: TGTGCCAGCAGCTACGAGACAGGGTCCCTCTCACCCCTCCACTTT.

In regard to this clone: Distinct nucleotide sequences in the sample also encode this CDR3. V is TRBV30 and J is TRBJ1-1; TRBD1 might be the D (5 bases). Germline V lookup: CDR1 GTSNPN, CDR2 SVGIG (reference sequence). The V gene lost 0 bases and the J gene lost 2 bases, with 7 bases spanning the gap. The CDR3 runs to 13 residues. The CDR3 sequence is CAWSVRGNTEAFF. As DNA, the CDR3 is TGTGCCTGGAGTGTAAGGGGTAACACTGAAGCTTTCTTT.

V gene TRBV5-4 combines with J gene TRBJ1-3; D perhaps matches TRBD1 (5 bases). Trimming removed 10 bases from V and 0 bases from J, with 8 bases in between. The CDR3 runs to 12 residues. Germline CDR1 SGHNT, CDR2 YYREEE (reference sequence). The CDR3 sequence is CALTDSGNTIYF. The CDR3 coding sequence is TGTGCCTTGACAGACTCTGGAAACACCATATATTTT.

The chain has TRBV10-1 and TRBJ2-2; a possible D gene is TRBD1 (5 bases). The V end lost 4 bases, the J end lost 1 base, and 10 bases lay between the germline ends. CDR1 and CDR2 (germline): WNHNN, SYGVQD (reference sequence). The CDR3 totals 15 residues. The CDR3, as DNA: TGCGCCAGCAGTGCGGGCAGGGAGAACACCGGGGAGCTGTTTTTT. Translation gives CASSAGRENTGELFF.